This T cell receptor (beta chain) stems from a study of blood T cell repertoires in COVID-19. The protocol was immunoSEQ multiplex PCR, while the TCRdb copy is restricted to in-frame clones and leaves out a portion. The data show approximately 67,000 clones, with around 82% seen just once and 6.6% held by the top ten. This clone has a handful of counts. Sequencing input: peripheral blood. This clonotype was obtained from a man aged 55 to 70 with acute or convalescent COVID-19.

The CDR3 loop is CASSHSGTGDEKLFF. The CDR3 nucleotides are TGCGCCAGCAGCCACTCCGGGACAGGTGATGAAAAACTGTTTTTT. The rearrangement joins TRBV4-3 to TRBJ1-4; TRBD1 aligns across 8 bases. CDR1 is LGHNA, CDR2 YSLEER, per germline. V dropped 3 bases and J dropped 6; count of bases not matched to a gene: 6. The CDR3 runs 15 residues.